This T cell receptor (beta chain) appears in the sequencing data of a study of blood T cells in healthy people across ages. The study's findings and limits: Diversity figures derived from one million T cells were judged to underestimate the true value. Expanded clonotype changes were possibly confounded by unknown donor CMV status.

A few counts support this clonotype. Its target is not known. Germline V gene lookup returns CDR1 LGHNA and CDR2 YSLEER. V lost 0 bases and J 2 bases, leaving 8 bases between the germline ends. The CDR3 spans 15 residues. Primed by a sample-barcoded 5' primer and a J-beta primer mix, a second PCR proceeded for 7 to 11 cycles. TCRdb fed the 5' RACE reads into MiXCR, producing one record per CDR3 protein. The table lists 1.5 million to 1.8 million distinct CDR3 sequences, 42% of them singletons, with about 3.8% in the top ten. Per-sample PBMC isolation yielded at least 7 million cells. The chain employs TRBV4-3 and TRBJ2-1; unclear D gene. Input material: blood. The TCR comes from a woman aged 18-29 years in good health. The CDR3 DNA reads TGCGCCAGCAGCCAAGACTCGGTAGCCTACAATGAGCAGTTCTTC. Its translation: CASSQDSVAYNEQFF.